This record covers a single TCR beta chain. The antigen is unknown. These data come from a study of shared clonotypes between healthy human individuals. The CDR3 contains 13 residues. Trimming took off 6 bases at V and 4 bases at J, with 10 bases between the two ends. Germline V lookup: CDR1 WSHSY, CDR2 SAAADI. In the source study's methods: For the immunoSEQ data, sequences were junction-only without quality scores, so filtering differed. Profiling relied on immunoSEQ multiplex PCR, and the TCRdb table lists in-frame clones only, not all of them. The V and J calls and clone size are taken from that table; D and trimming were inferred from the DNA. This table holds 2.3 million or so clones, more than 80% found once. Study-wide points: Of the naive CD4 clonotypes, about 5% were shared across a few donors.

The specimen sequenced was naive CD4+ T cells from PBMCs. As for subset: CD45RA+ positively selected. The chain joins TRBV10-2 to TRBJ2-1, with a tentative D call TRBD2 (7 bases). The sequence was obtained from a man between 18 and 35 years old in good health. Some clones in this sample may be carry-over from other donors' samples. The CDR3, as DNA: TGCGCCAGCAGGGCGGGGGCGTACAATGAGCAGTTCTTC. It is translated as CASRAGAYNEQFF.